The clone carrying this T cell receptor beta chain was recorded at least ten times. These data are taken from a study of T cells in Graves' hyperthyroidism and ophthalmopathy. Germline CDR1 SGHRS, CDR2 YFSETQ. The CDR3 has 14 amino acids. The germline V and J ends were trimmed by 0 bases and 9 bases, with 10 bases remaining between them. Amplification targeted TCR beta CDR3 regions from RNA transcripts. In the first-round RT-PCR of the TCR CDR3, the HTBI primer set was used. From the multiplex PCR reads, TCRdb called clonotypes with MiXCR, one entry per CDR3 protein. The repertoire holds 350,000 or so distinct CDR3 sequences, about a sixth seen once, with roughly a sixth in the top ten.

Sample: blood. V and J are TRBV5-1 and TRBJ1-6; D call uncertain. This clonotype originated in a woman aged 40 to 49 with Graves' ophthalmopathy. For the CDR3, the DNA is TGCGCCAGCAGCTTGGTCGGGAAACGTTCACCCCTCCACTTT. This sequence encodes CASSLVGKRSPLHF.